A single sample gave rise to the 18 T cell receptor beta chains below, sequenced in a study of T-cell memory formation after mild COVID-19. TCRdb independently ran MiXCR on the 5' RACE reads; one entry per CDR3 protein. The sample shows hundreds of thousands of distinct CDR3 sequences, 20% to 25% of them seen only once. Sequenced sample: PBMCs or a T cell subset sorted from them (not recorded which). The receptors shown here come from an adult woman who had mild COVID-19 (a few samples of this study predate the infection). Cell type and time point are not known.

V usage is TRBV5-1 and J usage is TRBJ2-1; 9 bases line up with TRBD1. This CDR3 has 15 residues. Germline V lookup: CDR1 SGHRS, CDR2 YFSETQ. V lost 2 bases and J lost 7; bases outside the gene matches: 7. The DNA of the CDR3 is TGCGCCAGCAGCTTAACAGGGGGCGCCTGGAATGAGCAGTTCTTC. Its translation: CASSLTGGAWNEQFF. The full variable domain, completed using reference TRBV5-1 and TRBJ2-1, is KAGVTQTPRYLIKTRGQQVTLSCSPISGHRSVSWYQQTPGQGLQFLFEYFSETQRNKGNFPGRFSGRQFSNSRSEMNVSTLELGDSALYLCASSLTGGAWNEQFFGPGTRLTVL.

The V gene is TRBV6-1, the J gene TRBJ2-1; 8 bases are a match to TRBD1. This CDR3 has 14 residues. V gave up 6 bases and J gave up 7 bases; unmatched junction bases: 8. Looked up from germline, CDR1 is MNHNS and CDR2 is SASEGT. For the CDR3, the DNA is TGTGCCAGCAGGAAACAGGGGGATTTGAATGAGCAGTTCTTC. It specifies CASRKQGDLNEQFF.

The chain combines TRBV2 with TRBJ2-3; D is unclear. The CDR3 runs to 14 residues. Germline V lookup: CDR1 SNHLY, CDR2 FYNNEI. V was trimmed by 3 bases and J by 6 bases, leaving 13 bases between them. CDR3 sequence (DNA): TGTGCCAGCAGTGAGGCATCCTATAGGGATACGCAGTATTTT. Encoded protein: CASSEASYRDTQYF.

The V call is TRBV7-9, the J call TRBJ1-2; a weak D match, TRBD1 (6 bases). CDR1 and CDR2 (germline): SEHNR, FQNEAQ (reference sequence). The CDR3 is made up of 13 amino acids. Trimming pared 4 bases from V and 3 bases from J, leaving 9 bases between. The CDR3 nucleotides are TGTGCCAGCAGCTCACAGGGACACTATGGCTACACCTTC. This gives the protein CASSSQGHYGYTF.

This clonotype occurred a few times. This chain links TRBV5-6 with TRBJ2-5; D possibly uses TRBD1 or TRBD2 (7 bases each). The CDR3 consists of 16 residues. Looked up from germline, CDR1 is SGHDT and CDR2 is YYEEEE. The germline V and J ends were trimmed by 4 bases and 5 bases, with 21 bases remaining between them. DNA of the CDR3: TGTGCCAGCAGCCCCAGGAGACCAGCGGGACAGGAGACCCAGTACTTC. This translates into CASSPRRPAGQETQYF.

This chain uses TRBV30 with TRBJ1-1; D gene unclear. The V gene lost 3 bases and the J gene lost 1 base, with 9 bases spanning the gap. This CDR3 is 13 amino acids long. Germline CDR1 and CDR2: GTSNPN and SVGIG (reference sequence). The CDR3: CAWRRAENTEAFF. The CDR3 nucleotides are TGTGCCTGGAGGAGAGCTGAGAACACTGAAGCTTTCTTT.

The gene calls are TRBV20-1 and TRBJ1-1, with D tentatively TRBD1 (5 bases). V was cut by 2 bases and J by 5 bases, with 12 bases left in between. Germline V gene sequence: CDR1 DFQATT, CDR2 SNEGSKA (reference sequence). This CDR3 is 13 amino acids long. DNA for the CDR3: TGCAGTGCTAGACTCAGGGAGTGGACTGAAGCTTTCTTT. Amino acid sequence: CSARLREWTEAFF.

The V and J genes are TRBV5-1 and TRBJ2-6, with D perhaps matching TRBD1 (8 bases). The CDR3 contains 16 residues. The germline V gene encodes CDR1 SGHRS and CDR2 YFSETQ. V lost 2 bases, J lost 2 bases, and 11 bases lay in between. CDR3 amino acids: CASSFTGGAGANVLTF. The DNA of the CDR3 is TGCGCCAGCAGCTTCACAGGGGGGGCTGGGGCCAACGTCCTGACTTTC.

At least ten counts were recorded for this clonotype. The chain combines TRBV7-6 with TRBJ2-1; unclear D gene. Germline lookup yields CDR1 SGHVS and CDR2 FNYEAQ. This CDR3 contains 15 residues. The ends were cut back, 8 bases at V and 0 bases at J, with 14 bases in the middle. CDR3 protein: CASSSAAASYNEQFF. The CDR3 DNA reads TGTGCCAGCTCCTCGGCGGCCGCCTCCTACAATGAGCAGTTCTTC.

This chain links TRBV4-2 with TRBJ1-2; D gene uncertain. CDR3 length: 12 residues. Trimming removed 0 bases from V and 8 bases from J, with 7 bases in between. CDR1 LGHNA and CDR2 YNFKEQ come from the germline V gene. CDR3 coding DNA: TGTGCCAGCAGCCAAGATGAGAGGGGCTACACCTTC. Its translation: CASSQDERGYTF.

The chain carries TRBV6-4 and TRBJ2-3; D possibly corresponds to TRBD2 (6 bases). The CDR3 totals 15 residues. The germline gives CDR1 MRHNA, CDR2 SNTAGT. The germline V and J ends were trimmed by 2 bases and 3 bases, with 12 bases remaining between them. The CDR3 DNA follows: TGTGCCAGCAGTGACGAGGCGGGAAGGACAGATACGCAGTATTTT. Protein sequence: CASSDEAGRTDTQYF.

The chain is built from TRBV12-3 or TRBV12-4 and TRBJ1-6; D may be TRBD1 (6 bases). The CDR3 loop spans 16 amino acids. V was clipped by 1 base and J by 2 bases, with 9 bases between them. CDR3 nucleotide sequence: TGTGCCAGCAGTTTAGGCAGGGGAACCTATAATTCACCCCTCCACTTT. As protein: CASSLGRGTYNSPLHF.

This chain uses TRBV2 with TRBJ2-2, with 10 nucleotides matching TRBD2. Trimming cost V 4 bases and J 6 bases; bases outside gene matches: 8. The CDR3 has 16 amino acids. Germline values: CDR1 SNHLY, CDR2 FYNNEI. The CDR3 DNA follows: TGTGCCAGCAGTGTCTCGCCTCTAGCGGGGGCCGGGGAGCTGTTTTTT. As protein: CASSVSPLAGAGELFF.

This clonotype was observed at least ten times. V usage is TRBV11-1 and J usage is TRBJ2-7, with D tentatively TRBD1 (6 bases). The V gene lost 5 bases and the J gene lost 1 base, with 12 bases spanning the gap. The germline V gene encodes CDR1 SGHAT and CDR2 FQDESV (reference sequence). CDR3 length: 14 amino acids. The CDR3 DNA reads TGTGCCAGCAGCCCGCCGGGACAATCCTACGAGCAGTACTTC. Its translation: CASSPPGQSYEQYF.

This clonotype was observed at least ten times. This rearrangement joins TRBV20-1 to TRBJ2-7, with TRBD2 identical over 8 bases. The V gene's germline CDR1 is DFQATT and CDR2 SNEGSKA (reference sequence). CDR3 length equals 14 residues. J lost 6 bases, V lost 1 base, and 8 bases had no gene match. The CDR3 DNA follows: TGCAGTGCTAGAGCGGAGCGGGAGTATGCCGAGCAGTACTTC. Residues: CSARAEREYAEQYF.

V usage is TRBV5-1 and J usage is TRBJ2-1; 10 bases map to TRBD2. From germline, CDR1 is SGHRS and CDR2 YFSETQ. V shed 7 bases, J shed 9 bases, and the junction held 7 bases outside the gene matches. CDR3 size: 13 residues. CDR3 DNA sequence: TGCGCCAGCTCCCTAGCGGGAGTTATTGAGCAGTTCTTC. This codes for CASSLAGVIEQFF.

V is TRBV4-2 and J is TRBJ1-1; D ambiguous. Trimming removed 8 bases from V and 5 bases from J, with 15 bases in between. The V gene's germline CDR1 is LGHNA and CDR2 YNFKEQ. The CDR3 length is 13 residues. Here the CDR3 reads CASLPPLETEAFF. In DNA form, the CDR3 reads TGTGCCAGCCTCCCCCCACTAGAGACTGAAGCTTTCTTT.

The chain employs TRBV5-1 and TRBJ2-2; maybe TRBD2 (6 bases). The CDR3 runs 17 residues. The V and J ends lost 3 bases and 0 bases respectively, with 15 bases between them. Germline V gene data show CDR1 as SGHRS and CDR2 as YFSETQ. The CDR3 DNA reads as TGCGCCAGCAGCTCATTCGGAGGGACCGCGAACACCGGGGAGCTGTTTTTT. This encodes CASSSFGGTANTGELFF.